This T cell receptor (beta chain) was identified during a study of PD-1 blockade in classical Hodgkin lymphoma. Some clones are missing from TCRdb's copy, which holds only in-frame ones; the method was immunoSEQ multiplex PCR. This sample has roughly 150,000 clones; around 84% occur once, and the top ten carry 9.2%. Every patient had relapsed following autologous stem cell transplantation, and cohorts differed in brentuximab vedotin exposure. Specimen: peripheral blood mononuclear cells (PBMCs), collected before the second cycle of nivolumab. The sequence derives from a human donor with classical Hodgkin lymphoma.

As DNA, the CDR3 is TGTGCCAGCAGCCAAGATGGGCTAGCGGGAGGGATTCTCTACGAGCAGTACTTC. Translating gives CASSQDGLAGGILYEQYF. The chain recombines TRBV4-2 with TRBJ2-7; 12 nucleotides align to TRBD2. The CDR3 consists of 18 residues. V was pared by 0 bases and J by 3 bases, with 9 bases of the junction left unmatched. CDR1 is LGHNA and CDR2 is YNFKEQ in the germline V gene.